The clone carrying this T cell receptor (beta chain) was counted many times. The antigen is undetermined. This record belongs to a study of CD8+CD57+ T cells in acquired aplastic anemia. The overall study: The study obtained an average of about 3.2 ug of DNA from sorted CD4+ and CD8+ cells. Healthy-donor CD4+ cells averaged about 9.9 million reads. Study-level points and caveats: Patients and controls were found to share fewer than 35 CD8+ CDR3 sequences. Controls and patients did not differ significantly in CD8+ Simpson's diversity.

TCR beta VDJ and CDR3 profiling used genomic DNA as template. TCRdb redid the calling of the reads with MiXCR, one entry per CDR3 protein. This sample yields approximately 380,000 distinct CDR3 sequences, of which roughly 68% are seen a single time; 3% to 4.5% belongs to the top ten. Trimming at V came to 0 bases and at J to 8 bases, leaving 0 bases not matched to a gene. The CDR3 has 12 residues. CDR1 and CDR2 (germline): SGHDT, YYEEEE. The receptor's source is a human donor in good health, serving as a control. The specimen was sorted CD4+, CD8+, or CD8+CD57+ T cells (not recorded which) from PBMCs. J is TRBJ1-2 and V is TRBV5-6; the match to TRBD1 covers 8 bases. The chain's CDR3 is CASSLAGGGYTF. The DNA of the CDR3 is TGTGCCAGCAGCTTGGCAGGGGGCGGCTACACCTTC.